The 28 T cell receptor beta chains below all came from one sample that was sequenced in a study of shared clonotypes between healthy human individuals. Only in-frame clones appear in the TCRdb table, and some are missing; sequencing was by immunoSEQ multiplex PCR. The sample consists of about 1 million clones, 60% to 80% of them appearing once. The sequencing input was memory CD4+ T cells sorted from blood. Subset meaning: CD45RA-negative fraction. All receptors come from a man between 18 and 35 years old in good health.

As concerns this clone: An end of the junction does not agree with germline; a read error may underlie this. This sequence joins TRBV15 and TRBJ1-5; 9 bases are shared with TRBD1. The CDR3 has 16 amino acids. Per germline, CDR1 LNHNV and CDR2 YYDKDF (reference sequence). Written as DNA, the CDR3 is TGTGCCACCAGCGGAGAGGACAGGGGCATTAATCAGCCCCAGCATTTT. Its protein is CATSGEDRGINQPQHF.

V is TRBV15 and J is TRBJ1-6; no clear D. V was trimmed by 0 bases and J by 6 bases, leaving 12 bases between them. The V gene's germline CDR1 is LNHNV and CDR2 YYDKDF (reference sequence). The CDR3 totals 16 residues. CDR3 loop: CATSRDRGLGNSPLHF. CDR3 bases: TGTGCCACCAGCAGAGACCGGGGTTTGGGTAATTCACCCCTCCACTTT.

The J gene is TRBJ2-5, the V gene TRBV5-1; 9 positions agree with TRBD2. Germline CDR1 and CDR2: SGHRS and YFSETQ. The CDR3 extends over 15 amino acids. The trim removed 0 bases at V and 2 bases at J, leaving 2 bases unmatched. The CDR3 loop is CASSLASGVQETQYF. CDR3 bases: TGCGCCAGCAGCTTGGCTAGCGGGGTGCAAGAGACCCAGTACTTC.

The genes are TRBV19 and TRBJ1-5, with D possibly matching TRBD1 (5 bases). The length of the CDR3 is 14 residues. Trimming pared 4 bases from V and 5 bases from J, leaving 12 bases between. Germline V gene data show CDR1 as LNHDA and CDR2 as SQIVND (reference sequence). The CDR3 spells CASSNQGNDQPQHF. The DNA of the CDR3 is TGTGCCAGTAGTAACCAGGGCAACGATCAGCCCCAGCATTTT.

The chain joins TRBV11-3 to TRBJ1-3; 8 nucleotides match TRBD1. The germline gives CDR1 SGHNT, CDR2 YENEEA. This CDR3 has 16 amino acids. After removal of 6 bases from V and 3 bases from J, the junction contained 10 bases not matched to a gene. CDR3: CASSLGQAVFGNTIYF. Here the CDR3 DNA reads TGTGCCAGCAGTTTGGGACAGGCGGTGTTTGGAAACACCATATATTTT. The full variable domain, with the rest looked up from reference TRBV11-3 and TRBJ1-3, is EAGVVQSPRYKIIEKKQPVAFWCNPISGHNTLYWYLQNLGQGPELLIRYENEEAVDDSQLPKDRFSAERLKGVDSTLKIQPAELGDSAVYLCASSLGQAVFGNTIYFGEGSWLTVV.

This clone was detected once. A much larger clone differs from this one at a single base, so this may be a read error. The chain joins TRBV11-3 to TRBJ2-2; D is undetermined. The CDR3 runs to 12 residues. The germline CDR1 and CDR2 sequences are SGHNT and YENEEA. Deletions cut 3 bases from V and 4 bases from J, with 3 bases between. CDR3: CASSFGTGELFF. The CDR3 DNA sequence: TGTGCCAGCAGCTTCGGCACCGGGGAGCTGTTTTTT.

The V gene is TRBV2, the J gene TRBJ2-7; 7 nucleotides match TRBD2. CDR1 and CDR2 (germline): SNHLY, FYNNEI. The trim removed 4 bases at V and 6 bases at J, leaving 12 bases unmatched. This CDR3 comprises 15 residues. The CDR3 here is CASSGPGLGGSEQYF. The CDR3 nucleotides are TGTGCCAGCAGTGGACCGGGACTCGGGGGGAGCGAGCAGTACTTC. The whole variable domain, filled in from reference TRBV2 and TRBJ2-7, reads EPEVTQTPSHQVTQMGQEVILRCVPISNHLYFYWYRQILGQKVEFLVSFYNNEISEKSEIFDDQFSVERPDGSNFTLKIRSTKLEDSAMYFCASSGPGLGGSEQYFGPGTRLTVT.

The chain is built from TRBV28 and TRBJ1-4, with D uncertain. V was pared by 4 bases and J by 8 bases, with 8 bases between. This CDR3 region has 12 residues. From germline, CDR1 is MDHEN and CDR2 SYDVKM. CDR3 DNA sequence: TGTGCCAGCAGTTCGATGAAGGAAAAACTGTTTTTT. This encodes CASSSMKEKLFF. The entire variable domain, with the rest obtained from reference TRBV28 and TRBJ1-4, is as follows: DVKVTQSSRYLVKRTGEKVFLECVQDMDHENMFWYRQDPGLGLRLIYFSYDVKMKEKGDIPEGYSVSREKKERFSLILESASTNQTSMYLCASSSMKEKLFFGSGTQLSVL.

The genes are TRBV5-1 and TRBJ2-7; 9 bases are a match to TRBD2. The germline CDR1 and CDR2 sequences are SGHRS and YFSETQ. The CDR3 consists of 15 residues. The junction had 1 base not matched to a gene; V was cut back by 0 bases and J by 0 bases. This CDR3 reads CASSLGLAASYEQYF. Written as DNA, the CDR3 is TGCGCCAGCAGCTTGGGACTAGCGGCCTCCTACGAGCAGTACTTC.

This rearrangement joins TRBV19 to TRBJ2-2; the match to TRBD1 covers 9 bases. After removal of 6 bases from V and 4 bases from J, the junction contained 9 bases not matched to a gene. This CDR3 has 16 residues. Per the germline V gene, CDR1 is LNHDA and CDR2 is SQIVND (reference sequence). The CDR3 spells CASRTTGTGSTGELFF. The CDR3 DNA follows: TGTGCCAGTAGAACGACCGGGACAGGGAGCACCGGGGAGCTGTTTTTT. Full variable domain (remainder filled in from reference TRBV19 and TRBJ2-2): DGGITQSPKYLFRKEGQNVTLSCEQNLNHDAMYWYRQDPGQGLRLIYYSQIVNDFQKGDIAEGYSVSREKKESFPLTVTSAQKNPTAFYLCASRTTGTGSTGELFFGEGSRLTVL.

In the case of this clone: Distinct nucleotide sequences in the sample also encode this CDR3. The chain recombines TRBV20-1 with TRBJ2-7; D uncertain. The CDR3 sequence is 10 residues long. Germline values: CDR1 DFQATT, CDR2 SNEGSKA (reference sequence). V was shortened by 6 bases and J by 4 bases, with 7 bases between the two germline ends. CDR3 sequence: CSATNYEQYF. Here the CDR3 DNA reads TGCAGTGCCACCAATTACGAGCAGTACTTC.

The genes are TRBV9 and TRBJ1-5; D gene ambiguous. V lost 3 bases to trimming and J lost 4 bases, with 8 bases between them. The length of the CDR3 is 13 residues. CDR1 SGDLS and CDR2 YYNGEE come from the germline V gene. CDR3 sequence: CASSAYVNQPQHF. In DNA, the CDR3 is TGTGCCAGCAGCGCCTACGTTAATCAGCCCCAGCATTTT.

The chain combines TRBV19 with TRBJ2-4; 11 bases align to TRBD2. CDR1 and CDR2 (germline): LNHDA, SQIVND (reference sequence). This CDR3 has 14 amino acids. After removal of 8 bases from V and 5 bases from J, the junction contained 5 bases not matched to a gene. The CDR3 sequence: CASVAGGLQNIQYF. In DNA, the CDR3 is TGTGCCAGTGTAGCGGGGGGGCTCCAAAACATTCAGTACTTC.

J is TRBJ2-7 and V is TRBV4-3, with a possible D match to TRBD2 (5 bases). There are 15 residues in the CDR3. Per the germline V gene, CDR1 is LGHNA and CDR2 is YSLEER. With 0 bases removed from V and 2 bases from J, the gap between germline ends came to 11 bases. The CDR3 protein is CASSQEGGPTYEQYF. The CDR3 coding sequence is TGCGCCAGCAGCCAAGAGGGCGGGCCAACCTACGAGCAGTACTTC.

This chain joins TRBV2 and TRBJ2-3; 15 bases line up with TRBD2. CDR3 length: 16 residues. Trimming took 5 bases from V and 3 from J; bases not matched to a gene: 3. The germline gives CDR1 SNHLY, CDR2 FYNNEI. CDR3 residues: CASSSGLAGGTDTQYF. Written as DNA, the CDR3 is TGTGCCAGCAGTTCCGGACTAGCGGGGGGGACAGATACGCAGTATTTT.

In its sample, this clone was seen once. V usage is TRBV5-5 and J usage is TRBJ2-5; D unclear. The V end was cut by 3 bases, the J end by 5 bases, with 8 bases between. Looked up from germline, CDR1 is SGHKS and CDR2 is YYEKEE (reference sequence). The CDR3 totals 12 residues. CDR3 sequence reads: CASSSNTETQYF. CDR3 nucleotides: TGTGCCAGCAGCTCCAACACGGAGACCCAGTACTTC.

V gene TRBV2 combines with J gene TRBJ1-5; 8 bases align to TRBD1. Looked up from germline, CDR1 is SNHLY and CDR2 is FYNNEI. With 7 bases clipped from V and 3 bases from J, the junction kept 5 bases outside the gene matches. The CDR3 totals 14 residues. The CDR3 spells CASMTGALNQPQHF. As DNA, the CDR3 is TGTGCCAGCATGACAGGGGCCCTCAATCAGCCCCAGCATTTT.

The genes are TRBV5-1 and TRBJ2-7; D is unclear. CDR1 is SGHRS, CDR2 YFSETQ, per germline. V lost 0 bases and J 6 bases, leaving 10 bases between the germline ends. This CDR3 contains 13 residues. The CDR3 nucleotides read TGCGCCAGCAGCTTGGAACAGTTTCGCGAGCAGTACTTC. Its protein is CASSLEQFREQYF.

V gene TRBV7-6 combines with J gene TRBJ2-7; D may be TRBD1 (5 bases). The CDR3 sequence is 13 residues long. The germline V gene has CDR1 SGHVS and CDR2 FNYEAQ. V was shortened by 3 bases and J by 4 bases, with 10 bases between the two germline ends. CDR3 sequence (DNA): TGTGCCAGCAGCTTGTCGGACAAATACGAGCAGTACTTC. Translation: CASSLSDKYEQYF.

The J gene is TRBJ2-1, the V gene TRBV6-6, with 10 bases aligning to TRBD1. The CDR3 consists of 16 residues. Germline CDR1 and CDR2: MNHNY and SVGAGI (reference sequence). V lost 6 bases to trimming and J lost 3 bases; unmatched junction nucleotides: 8. CDR3 coding DNA: TGTGCCAGCAGCACGGACAGGGGGGACCTCTACAATGAGCAGTTCTTC. This encodes CASSTDRGDLYNEQFF.

This rearrangement joins TRBV9 to TRBJ1-5; D remains ambiguous. CDR3 length: 13 amino acids. Germline values: CDR1 SGDLS, CDR2 YYNGEE. V lost 3 bases and J lost 4, with 8 bases in between. The CDR3 DNA follows: TGTGCCAGCAGCGGGGAGATGAATCAGCCCCAGCATTTT. Amino acids: CASSGEMNQPQHF.

Turning to this clone: Distinct nucleotide sequences in the sample also encode this CDR3. The rearrangement links TRBV11-2 to TRBJ1-5; weak D call: TRBD1 (5 bases). Trimming shortened V by 1 base and J by 3 bases, and 7 bases separated the two germline ends. The V gene's germline CDR1 is SGHAT and CDR2 FQNNGV. The CDR3 has 14 residues. The CDR3 here is CASSLGGDNQPQHF. CDR3 nucleotides: TGTGCCAGCAGCTTAGGAGGGGACAATCAGCCCCAGCATTTT.

The rearrangement links TRBV19 to TRBJ1-2; 8 bases align to TRBD1. CDR3 size: 14 residues. V dropped 6 bases and J dropped 2; count of bases not matched to a gene: 5. CDR1 and CDR2 from the germline V gene are LNHDA and SQIVND (reference sequence). The CDR3 DNA sequence: TGTGCCAGTAGCGGTGGACAGGGCAACTATGGCTACACCTTC. Its protein product is CASSGGQGNYGYTF.

V is TRBV9 and J is TRBJ2-3; D may be TRBD1 (5 bases). The CDR3 has 13 residues. V lost 3 bases to trimming and J lost 6 bases, with 11 bases between them. Germline loops: CDR1 SGDLS, CDR2 YYNGEE. CDR3 sequence reads: CASSDDSLDTQYF. Here the CDR3 DNA reads TGTGCCAGCAGCGACGACAGCCTCGATACGCAGTATTTT.

V usage is TRBV18 and J usage is TRBJ2-5; 10 nucleotides line up with TRBD2. After removal of 3 bases from V and 6 bases from J, the junction contained 4 bases not matched to a gene. The CDR3 contains 14 residues. Looked up from germline, CDR1 is KGHSH and CDR2 is LQKENI. CDR3 nucleotide sequence: TGTGCCAGCTCACCGGGGACTAGCGTCCAGACCCAGTACTTC. Translation gives CASSPGTSVQTQYF.

In DNA form, the CDR3 reads TGTGCCAGCAGTCCGAGCCCCGACAGCTCTTCGACCCTCCACTTT. It specifies CASSPSPDSSSTLHF. The chain has TRBV27 and TRBJ1-6; the D gene is possibly TRBD1 (5 bases). The length of the CDR3 is 15 residues. Trimming took off 5 bases at V and 14 bases at J, with 22 bases between the two ends. Germline-derived CDR1 and CDR2 are MNHEY and SMNVEV (reference sequence).

The chain is built from TRBV10-3 and TRBJ1-4; no clear D gene. This CDR3 is 13 amino acids long. Trimming pared 5 bases from V and 6 bases from J, leaving 10 bases between. Germline V CDR1 and CDR2: ENHRY, SYGVKD. In DNA, the CDR3 is TGTGCCATCAGTCCTATTAAGGATGAAAAACTGTTTTTT. Translating it yields CAISPIKDEKLFF.

The gene calls are TRBV6-5 and TRBJ2-2; D uncertain. There are 14 residues in the CDR3. The V gene lost 2 bases and the J gene lost 5 bases, with 9 bases spanning the gap. The germline gives CDR1 MNHEY, CDR2 SVGAGI. The chain's CDR3 is CASSYTILTGELFF. The CDR3 nucleotides read TGTGCCAGCAGTTACACAATTTTAACCGGGGAGCTGTTTTTT.